One and the same sample provided the 14 T cell receptor beta chains below, sequenced in a study of technical replicates of blood from a few donors. Sequenced by immunoSEQ multiplex PCR; TCRdb stores in-frame clones only, minus some. This repertoire shows around 70,000 clones, approximately 95% found once; its top ten account for approximately 0.26%. The sequenced sample consisted of T cells isolated from PBMCs. Receptors originate from a human donor in good health.

The rearrangement links TRBV10-3 to TRBJ1-1; 8 positions agree with TRBD1. V was clipped by 2 bases and J by 6 bases; unmatched bases: 5. Germline loops: CDR1 ENHRY, CDR2 SYGVKD. The CDR3 runs 14 residues. CDR3 nucleotide sequence: TGTGCCATCAGTGAGGGGGACAGGCAGGCTGAAGCTTTCTTT. Translation gives CAISEGDRQAEAFF.

CDR3 region: CASSLTGGQEKLFF. As DNA, the CDR3 is TGTGCCAGCAGCCTCACAGGGGGACAGGAAAAACTGTTTTTT. The rearrangement links TRBV27 to TRBJ1-4; TRBD1 matches 8 bases. The CDR3 has 14 residues. With 6 bases clipped from V and 8 bases from J, the junction kept 8 bases outside the gene matches. Germline-derived CDR1 and CDR2 are MNHEY and SMNVEV (reference sequence).

The chain has TRBV7-9 and TRBJ2-1; 9 nucleotides agree with TRBD2. Losses at the gene ends were 5 bases for V and 6 bases for J; bases not matched to a gene: 8. The CDR3 spans 15 residues. Germline CDR1 is SEHNR and CDR2 is FQNEAQ (reference sequence). The CDR3 protein is CASSQYGTSTNEQFF. The CDR3 DNA follows: TGTGCCAGCAGCCAATACGGGACTAGCACCAATGAGCAGTTCTTC.

This sequence joins TRBV28 and TRBJ2-7; the match to TRBD1 covers 7 bases. V was pared by 4 bases and J by 4 bases, with 7 bases of the junction left unmatched. The CDR3 consists of 14 residues. In germline, CDR1 is MDHEN, CDR2 SYDVKM. The chain's CDR3 is CASSSQGDLYEQYF. As DNA, the CDR3 is TGTGCCAGCAGTTCCCAGGGGGATCTGTACGAGCAGTACTTC. The full variable domain, in which reference TRBV28 and TRBJ2-7 provide the parts outside the CDR3, is DVKVTQSSRYLVKRTGEKVFLECVQDMDHENMFWYRQDPGLGLRLIYFSYDVKMKEKGDIPEGYSVSREKKERFSLILESASTNQTSMYLCASSSQGDLYEQYFGPGTRLTVT.

V is TRBV5-1 and J is TRBJ2-1, with D possibly TRBD2 on 6 matching bases. V lost 2 bases, J lost 0 bases, and 18 bases lay in between. CDR3 size: 18 residues. The germline CDR1 and CDR2 sequences are SGHRS and YFSETQ. The CDR3 is CASSFFSVSGDSYNEQFF. For the CDR3, the DNA is TGCGCCAGCAGCTTTTTTTCAGTATCGGGAGACTCCTACAATGAGCAGTTCTTC.

The genes are TRBV28 and TRBJ1-2, with 9 bases that match TRBD1. Germline V CDR1 and CDR2: MDHEN, SYDVKM. The CDR3 covers 16 residues. Losses at the gene ends were 5 bases for V and 4 bases for J; bases not matched to a gene: 11. This chain's CDR3 is CASSGRDRAGGYGYTF. The CDR3 nucleotides are TGTGCCAGCAGTGGAAGGGACAGGGCAGGAGGCTATGGCTACACCTTC.

The V gene is TRBV6-1, the J gene TRBJ1-3, with D possibly TRBD1 on 5 matching bases. The CDR3 consists of 17 residues. CDR1 is MNHNS, CDR2 SASEGT, per germline. With 1 base removed from V and 0 bases from J, the gap between germline ends came to 13 bases. The CDR3 DNA follows: TGTGCCAGCAGTGAAGGGGCCCTAGGGGCCTCTGGAAACACCATATATTTT. It encodes CASSEGALGASGNTIYF.

The chain links TRBV19 to TRBJ2-7; 10 nucleotides align to TRBD2. Germline loops: CDR1 LNHDA, CDR2 SQIVND (reference sequence). The V gene end was trimmed by 3 bases and the J gene end by 4 bases; junction bases not matched to a gene: 0. The CDR3 is 13 amino acids. CDR3 protein: CASSMTSGYEQYF. The CDR3 DNA reads as TGTGCCAGTAGTATGACTAGCGGGTACGAGCAGTACTTC.

This chain joins TRBV2 and TRBJ2-7; D may be TRBD1 (6 bases). From germline, CDR1 is SNHLY and CDR2 FYNNEI. The CDR3 sequence is 14 residues long. Trimming shortened V by 4 bases and J by 6 bases, and 16 bases separated the two germline ends. The CDR3 bases are TGTGCCAGCAGTGCTCAGGGGCTCCTCGGCGAGCAGTACTTC. This sequence encodes CASSAQGLLGEQYF. Looking up the rest from reference TRBV2 and TRBJ2-7 gives the full variable domain: EPEVTQTPSHQVTQMGQEVILRCVPISNHLYFYWYRQILGQKVEFLVSFYNNEISEKSEIFDDQFSVERPDGSNFTLKIRSTKLEDSAMYFCASSAQGLLGEQYFGPGTRLTVT.

The chain has TRBV12-5 and TRBJ1-2; possible D gene TRBD1, 5 bases. The CDR3 has 16 amino acids. Germline V lookup: CDR1 LGHNT, CDR2 FRNRAP. Trimming pared 0 bases from V and 4 bases from J, leaving 15 bases between. The CDR3 DNA follows: TGTGCTAGTGGTTTGGTTGCCAGGGTGGTGATCTATGGCTACACCTTC. This codes for CASGLVARVVIYGYTF.

This clone was counted a single time. CDR3 in DNA: TGTGCCAGCTCTCTCTTTGAGCAGTTCTTC. Protein product: CASSLFEQFF. This rearrangement joins TRBV7-9 to TRBJ2-1, with D hard to call. The length of the CDR3 is 10 residues. Germline CDR1 and CDR2: SEHNR and FQNEAQ (reference sequence). Trimming stripped 8 bases from V and 9 bases from J, with 8 bases between.

The chain links TRBV4-1 to TRBJ2-1; no clear D gene. Germline V lookup: CDR1 MGHRA, CDR2 YSYEKL. With 6 bases removed from V and 7 bases from J, the gap between germline ends came to 19 bases. This CDR3 is 15 amino acids long. The CDR3 nucleotides are TGCGCCAGCAGTCAGCCCCCCAGCGCACGTAATGAGCAGTTCTTC. Translated, it gives CASSQPPSARNEQFF.

Comments on this clone: One end of the junction is discordant with germline, which a read error may explain. The V call is TRBV27, the J call TRBJ1-2; perhaps TRBD1 as D (6 bases). The CDR3 totals 12 residues. Germline CDR1 is MNHEY and CDR2 is SMNVEV (reference sequence). The CDR3 here is CASSLLGGSLHF. The CDR3 bases are TGTGCCAGCAGTTTACTAGGGGGTAGTCTCCACTTC.

The V call is TRBV7-3, the J call TRBJ1-1; D uncertain. CDR3 length: 14 amino acids. V lost 1 base, J lost 4 bases, and 10 bases lay in between. In germline, CDR1 is SGHTA, CDR2 FQGTGA. The CDR3 nucleotides read TGTGCCAGCAGCTTAAGTGGGAGTAGCACTGAAGCTTTCTTT. Translating it yields CASSLSGSSTEAFF.